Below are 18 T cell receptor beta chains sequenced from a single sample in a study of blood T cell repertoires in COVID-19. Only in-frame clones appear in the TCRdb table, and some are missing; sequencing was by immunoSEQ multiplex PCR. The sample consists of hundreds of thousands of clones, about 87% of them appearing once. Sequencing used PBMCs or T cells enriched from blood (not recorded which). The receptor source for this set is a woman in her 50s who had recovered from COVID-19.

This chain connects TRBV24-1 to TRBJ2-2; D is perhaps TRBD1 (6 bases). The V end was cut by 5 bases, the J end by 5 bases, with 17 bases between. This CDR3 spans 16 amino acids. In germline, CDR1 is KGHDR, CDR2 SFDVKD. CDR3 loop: CATSGGTGLVTGELFF. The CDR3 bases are TGTGCCACCAGTGGAGGAACAGGGTTAGTGACCGGGGAGCTGTTTTTT.

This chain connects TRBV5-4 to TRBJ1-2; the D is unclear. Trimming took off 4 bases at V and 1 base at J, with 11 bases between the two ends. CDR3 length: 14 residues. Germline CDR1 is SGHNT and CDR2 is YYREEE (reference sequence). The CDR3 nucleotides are TGTGCCAGCAGCCTGGGTTTTCTTAACTATGGCTACACCTTC. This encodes CASSLGFLNYGYTF.

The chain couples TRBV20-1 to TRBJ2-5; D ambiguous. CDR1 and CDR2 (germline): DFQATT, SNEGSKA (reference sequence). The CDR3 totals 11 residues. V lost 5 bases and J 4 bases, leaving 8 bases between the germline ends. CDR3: CSALVLETQYF. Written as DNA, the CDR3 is TGCAGTGCTCTCGTATTAGAGACCCAGTACTTC.

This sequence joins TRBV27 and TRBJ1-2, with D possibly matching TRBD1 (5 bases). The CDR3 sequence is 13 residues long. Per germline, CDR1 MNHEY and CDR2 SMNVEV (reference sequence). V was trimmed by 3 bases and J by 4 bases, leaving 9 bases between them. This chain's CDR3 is CASSFRGIYGYTF. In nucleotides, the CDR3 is TGTGCCAGCAGTTTTAGGGGTATCTATGGCTACACCTTC.

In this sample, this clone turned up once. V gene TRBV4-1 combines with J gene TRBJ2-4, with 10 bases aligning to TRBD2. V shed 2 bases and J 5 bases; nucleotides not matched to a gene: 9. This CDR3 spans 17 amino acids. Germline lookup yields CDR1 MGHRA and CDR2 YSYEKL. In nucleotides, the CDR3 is TGCGCCAGCAGCCAATCGAGGGGAGCGGGGGGGGAAAACATTCAGTACTTC. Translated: CASSQSRGAGGENIQYF.

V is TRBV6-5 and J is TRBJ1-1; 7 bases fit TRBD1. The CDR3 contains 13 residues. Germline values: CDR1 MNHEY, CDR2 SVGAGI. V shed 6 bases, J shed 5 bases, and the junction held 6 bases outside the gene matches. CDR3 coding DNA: TGTGCCAGCAGACTTACAGGGGATACTGAAGCTTTCTTT. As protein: CASRLTGDTEAFF.

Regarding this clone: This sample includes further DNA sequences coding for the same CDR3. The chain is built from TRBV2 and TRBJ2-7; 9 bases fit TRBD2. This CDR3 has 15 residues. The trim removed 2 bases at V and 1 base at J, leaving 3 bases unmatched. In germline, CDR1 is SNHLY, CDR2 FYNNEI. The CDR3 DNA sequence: TGTGCCAGCAGTGAAATCCTAGCGGGGTCCTACGAGCAGTACTTC. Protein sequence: CASSEILAGSYEQYF.

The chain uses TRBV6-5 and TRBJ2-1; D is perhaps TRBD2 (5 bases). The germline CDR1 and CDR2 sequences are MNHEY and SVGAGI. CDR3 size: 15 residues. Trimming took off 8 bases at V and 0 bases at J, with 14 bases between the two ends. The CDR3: CASRVTSASYNEQFF. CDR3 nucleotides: TGTGCCAGCCGGGTCACTAGTGCCTCCTACAATGAGCAGTTCTTC.

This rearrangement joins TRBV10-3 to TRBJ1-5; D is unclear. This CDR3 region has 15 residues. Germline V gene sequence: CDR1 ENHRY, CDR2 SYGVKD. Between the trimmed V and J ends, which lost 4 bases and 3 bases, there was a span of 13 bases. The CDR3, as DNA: TGTGCCATCAGTGTTCCGGACGGACTCAATCAGCCCCAGCATTTT. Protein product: CAISVPDGLNQPQHF.

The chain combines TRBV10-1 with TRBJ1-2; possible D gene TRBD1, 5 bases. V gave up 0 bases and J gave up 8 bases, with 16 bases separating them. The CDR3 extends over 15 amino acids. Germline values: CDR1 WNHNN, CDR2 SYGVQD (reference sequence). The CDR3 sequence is CASSESLRPTGGYTF. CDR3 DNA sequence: TGCGCCAGCAGTGAGTCCTTGCGGCCAACAGGAGGCTACACCTTC.

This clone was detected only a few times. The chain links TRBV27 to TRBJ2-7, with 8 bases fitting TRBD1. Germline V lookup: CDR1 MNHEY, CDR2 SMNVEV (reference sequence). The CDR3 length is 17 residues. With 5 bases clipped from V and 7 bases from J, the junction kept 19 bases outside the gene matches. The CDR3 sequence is CASSGYRLGQGAEEQYF. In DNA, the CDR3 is TGTGCCAGCAGTGGCTACCGGCTGGGCCAGGGGGCTGAGGAGCAGTACTTC.

The chain's CDR3 is CASSKGTSGVRYEQYF. DNA for the CDR3: TGCGCCAGCAGCAAGGGGACTAGCGGGGTCCGTTACGAGCAGTACTTC. The gene calls are TRBV5-1 and TRBJ2-7, with 13 bases that match TRBD2. J was trimmed by 4 bases and V by 4 bases; bases with no gene match: 8. The CDR3 has 16 residues. Germline-derived CDR1 and CDR2 are SGHRS and YFSETQ.

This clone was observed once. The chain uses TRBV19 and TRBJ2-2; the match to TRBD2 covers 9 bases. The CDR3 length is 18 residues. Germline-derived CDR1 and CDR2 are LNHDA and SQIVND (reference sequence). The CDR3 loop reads CGSDPMMASGRIPGELFF. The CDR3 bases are TGTGGCAGCGACCCGATGATGGCGAGCGGGAGGATCCCCGGGGAGCTGTTTTTT.

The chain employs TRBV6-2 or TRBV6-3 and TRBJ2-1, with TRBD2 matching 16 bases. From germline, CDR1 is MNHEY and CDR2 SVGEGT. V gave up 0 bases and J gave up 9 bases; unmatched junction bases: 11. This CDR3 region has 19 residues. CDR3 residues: CASSYSKTGTSGRVGEQFF. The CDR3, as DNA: TGTGCCAGCAGTTACTCCAAGACGGGGACTAGCGGGAGGGTGGGTGAGCAGTTCTTC.

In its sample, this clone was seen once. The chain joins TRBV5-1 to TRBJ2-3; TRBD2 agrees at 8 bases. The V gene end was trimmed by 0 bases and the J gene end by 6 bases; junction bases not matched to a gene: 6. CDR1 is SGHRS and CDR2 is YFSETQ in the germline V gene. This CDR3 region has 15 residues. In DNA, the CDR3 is TGCGCCAGCAGCTTGGACGGGAGGGCCTTGGATACGCAGTATTTT. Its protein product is CASSLDGRALDTQYF.

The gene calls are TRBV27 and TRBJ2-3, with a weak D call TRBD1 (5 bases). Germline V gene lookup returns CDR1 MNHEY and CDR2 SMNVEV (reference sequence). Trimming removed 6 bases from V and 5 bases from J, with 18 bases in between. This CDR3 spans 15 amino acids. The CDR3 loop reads CASRSNLPREDTQYF. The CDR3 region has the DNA TGTGCCAGCAGGTCCAATCTTCCCAGGGAAGATACGCAGTATTTT.

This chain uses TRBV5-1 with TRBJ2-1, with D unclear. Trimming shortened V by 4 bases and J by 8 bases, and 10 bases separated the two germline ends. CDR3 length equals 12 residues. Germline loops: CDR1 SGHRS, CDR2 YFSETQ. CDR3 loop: CASSIDLDEQFF. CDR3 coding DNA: TGCGCCAGCAGCATAGATCTGGATGAGCAGTTCTTC.

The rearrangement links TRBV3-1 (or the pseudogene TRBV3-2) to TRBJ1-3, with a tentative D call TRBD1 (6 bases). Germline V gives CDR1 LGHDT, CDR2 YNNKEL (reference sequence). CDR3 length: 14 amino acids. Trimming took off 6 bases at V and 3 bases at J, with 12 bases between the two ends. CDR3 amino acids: CASSRQGIGNTIYF. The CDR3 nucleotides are TGTGCCAGCAGTAGGCAGGGGATTGGAAACACCATATATTTT.